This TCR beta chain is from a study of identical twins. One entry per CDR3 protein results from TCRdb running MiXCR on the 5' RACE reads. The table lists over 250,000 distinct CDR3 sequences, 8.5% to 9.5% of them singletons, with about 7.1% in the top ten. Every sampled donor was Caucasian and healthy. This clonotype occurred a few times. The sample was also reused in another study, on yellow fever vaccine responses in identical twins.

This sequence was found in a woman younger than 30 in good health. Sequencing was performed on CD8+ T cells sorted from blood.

CDR3 in DNA: TGTGCCAGCAGCGCCGACAGCTCGAACTCCTACGAGCAGTACTTC. It translates to CASSADSSNSYEQYF. The rearrangement joins TRBV4-2 to TRBJ2-7; the D gene is possibly TRBD1 (5 bases). The CDR3 runs to 15 residues. Trimming removed 5 bases from V and 0 bases from J, with 14 bases in between. CDR1 is LGHNA and CDR2 is YNFKEQ in the germline V gene.